The entry below gives a single TCR beta chain sequence along with its context. The antigen is not known. Documented time point: recipient sample about 28 days before transplant, after cytoreduction. Blood collection times were about day -28 and days 30, 100, 180 posttransplant. The sample comes from a study of T cell clonotyping in hematopoietic cell transplantation. Some clones are missing from TCRdb's copy, which holds only in-frame ones; the method was immunoSEQ multiplex PCR. The table lists 25,000 to 30,000 clones, 82% of them singletons. Study-wide results and limits: Few recipient clonotypes overlapped donors; over 95% were de novo at given depth. Graft donor and pretransplant recipient Inverse Simpson Index values predicted broader posttransplant TCR diversity.

The origin of this receptor is a man aged 35 to 55 with acute myeloid leukemia. Some clones in this sample may be carry-over from other donors' samples. The material was peripheral blood mononuclear cells, obtained before stem cell transplant.

The CDR3 reads CASSSSGTYEAFF. In DNA, the CDR3 is TGTGCCAGCAGCTCATCTGGGACATATGAAGCTTTCTTT. The rearrangement joins TRBV6-1 to TRBJ1-1, with D possibly matching TRBD1 (6 bases). The V end lost 6 bases, the J end lost 7 bases, and 15 bases lay between the germline ends. The CDR3 is 13 residues long. Germline V gene data show CDR1 as MNHNS and CDR2 as SASEGT.